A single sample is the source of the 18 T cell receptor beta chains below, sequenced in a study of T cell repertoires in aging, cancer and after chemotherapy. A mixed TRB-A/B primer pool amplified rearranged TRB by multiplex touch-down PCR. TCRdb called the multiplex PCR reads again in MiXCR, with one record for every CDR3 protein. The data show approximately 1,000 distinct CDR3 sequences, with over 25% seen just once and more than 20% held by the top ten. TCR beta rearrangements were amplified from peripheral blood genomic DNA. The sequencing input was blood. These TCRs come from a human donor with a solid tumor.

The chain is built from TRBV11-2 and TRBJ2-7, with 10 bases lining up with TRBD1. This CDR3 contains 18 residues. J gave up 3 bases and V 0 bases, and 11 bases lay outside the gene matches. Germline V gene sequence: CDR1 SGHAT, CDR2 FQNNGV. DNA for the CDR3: TGTGCCAGCAGCTTAGATGGCGCGCGACAGGGGGCAAGCTACGAGCAGTACTTC. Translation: CASSLDGARQGASYEQYF.

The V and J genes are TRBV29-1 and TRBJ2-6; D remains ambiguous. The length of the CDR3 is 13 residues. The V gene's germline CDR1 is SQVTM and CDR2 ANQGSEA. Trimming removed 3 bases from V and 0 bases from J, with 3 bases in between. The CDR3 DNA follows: TGCAGCGTTGAGAGCTCTGGGGCCAACGTCCTGACTTTC. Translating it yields CSVESSGANVLTF. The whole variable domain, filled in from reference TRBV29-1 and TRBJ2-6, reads SAVISQKPSRDICQRGTSLTIQCQVDSQVTMMFWYRQQPGQSLTLIATANQGSEATYESGFVIDKFPISRPNLTFSTLTVSNMSPEDSSIYLCSVESSGANVLTFGAGSRLTVL.

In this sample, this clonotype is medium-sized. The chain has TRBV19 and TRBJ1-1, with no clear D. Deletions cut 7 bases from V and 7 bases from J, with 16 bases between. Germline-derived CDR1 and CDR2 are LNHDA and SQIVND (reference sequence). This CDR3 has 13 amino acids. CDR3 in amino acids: CASIGREGDEAFF. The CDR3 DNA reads TGTGCCAGTATAGGCCGCGAGGGAGATGAAGCTTTCTTT.

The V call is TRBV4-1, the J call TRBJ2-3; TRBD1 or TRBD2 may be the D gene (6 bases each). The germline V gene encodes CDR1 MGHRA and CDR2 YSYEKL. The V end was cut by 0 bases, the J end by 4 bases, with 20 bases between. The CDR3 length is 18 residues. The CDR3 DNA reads TGCGCCAGCAGCCAAGATAGGGGGGCATATTGGTCCCCAGATACGCAGTATTTT. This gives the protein CASSQDRGAYWSPDTQYF.

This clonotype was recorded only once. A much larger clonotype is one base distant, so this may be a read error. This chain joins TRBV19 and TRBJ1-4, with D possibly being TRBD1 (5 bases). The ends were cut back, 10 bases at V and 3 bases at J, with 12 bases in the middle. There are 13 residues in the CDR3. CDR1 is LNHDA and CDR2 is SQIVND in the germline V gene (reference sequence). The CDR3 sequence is CANTLGANEKLFF. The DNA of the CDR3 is TGTGCCAATACCCTGGGGGCTAATGAAAAACTGTTTTTT.

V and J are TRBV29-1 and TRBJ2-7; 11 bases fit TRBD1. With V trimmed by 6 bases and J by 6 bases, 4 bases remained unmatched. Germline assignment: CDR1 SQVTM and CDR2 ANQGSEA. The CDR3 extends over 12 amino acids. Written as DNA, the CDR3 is TGCAGCGTCGGACAGGGGGCGGTCGAGCAGTACTTC. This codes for CSVGQGAVEQYF.

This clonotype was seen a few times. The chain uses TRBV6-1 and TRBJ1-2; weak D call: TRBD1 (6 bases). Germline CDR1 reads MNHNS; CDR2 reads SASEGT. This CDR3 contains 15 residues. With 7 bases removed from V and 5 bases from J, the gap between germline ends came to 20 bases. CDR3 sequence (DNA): TGTGCCAGCAACTCCGGGACAACGGAAGGGTATGGCTACACCTTC. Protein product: CASNSGTTEGYGYTF.

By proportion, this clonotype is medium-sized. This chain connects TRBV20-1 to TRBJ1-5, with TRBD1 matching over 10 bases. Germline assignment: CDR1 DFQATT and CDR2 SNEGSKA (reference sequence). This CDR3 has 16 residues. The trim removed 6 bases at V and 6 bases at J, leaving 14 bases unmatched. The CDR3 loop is CSARPQDRGNFQPQHF. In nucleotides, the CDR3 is TGCAGTGCAAGACCACAGGACAGGGGGAACTTTCAGCCCCAGCATTTT.

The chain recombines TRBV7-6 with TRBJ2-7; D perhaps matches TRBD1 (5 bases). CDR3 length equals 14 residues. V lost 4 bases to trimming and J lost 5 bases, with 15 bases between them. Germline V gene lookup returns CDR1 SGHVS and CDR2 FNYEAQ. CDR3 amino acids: CASSSRGGADEQYF. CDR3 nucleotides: TGTGCCAGCAGCTCAAGGGGTGGGGCCGACGAGCAGTACTTC.

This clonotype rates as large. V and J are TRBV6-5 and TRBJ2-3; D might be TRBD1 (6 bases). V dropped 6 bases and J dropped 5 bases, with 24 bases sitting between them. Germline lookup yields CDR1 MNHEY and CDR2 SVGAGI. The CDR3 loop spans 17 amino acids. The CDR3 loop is CASSTGAGRGGGDTQYF. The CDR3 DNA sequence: TGTGCCAGCAGCACGGGCGCGGGCAGGGGTGGTGGAGATACGCAGTATTTT.

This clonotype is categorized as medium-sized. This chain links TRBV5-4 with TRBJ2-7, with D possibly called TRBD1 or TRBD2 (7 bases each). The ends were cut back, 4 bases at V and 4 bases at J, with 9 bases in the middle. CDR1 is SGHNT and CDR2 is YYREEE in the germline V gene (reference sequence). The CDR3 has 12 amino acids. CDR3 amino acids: CASSQGGYEQYF. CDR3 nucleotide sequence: TGTGCCAGCAGCCAGGGGGGGTACGAGCAGTACTTC.

CDR3 in amino acids: CSAPKGGKNTEAFF. The CDR3 DNA follows: TGCAGTGCCCCTAAGGGGGGTAAGAACACTGAAGCTTTCTTT. The rearrangement links TRBV20-1 to TRBJ1-1, with a possible D match to TRBD1 (6 bases). V was clipped by 6 bases and J by 1 base, with 15 bases between them. The CDR3 has 14 amino acids. The germline V gene encodes CDR1 DFQATT and CDR2 SNEGSKA (reference sequence).

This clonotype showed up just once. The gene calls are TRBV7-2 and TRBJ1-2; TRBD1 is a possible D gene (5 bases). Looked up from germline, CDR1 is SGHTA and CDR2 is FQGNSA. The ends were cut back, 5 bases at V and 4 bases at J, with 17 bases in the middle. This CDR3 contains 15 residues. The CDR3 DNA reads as TGTGCCAGCAGCCTAAGCGGGGCGGGCGGCTATGGCTACACCTTC. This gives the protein CASSLSGAGGYGYTF.

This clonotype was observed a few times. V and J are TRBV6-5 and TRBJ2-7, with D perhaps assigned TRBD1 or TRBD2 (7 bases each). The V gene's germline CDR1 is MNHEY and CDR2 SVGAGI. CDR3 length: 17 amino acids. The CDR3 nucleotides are TGTGGGGACTACCCAACGAGAAACAGGGGAGGCTCCTACGAGCAGTACTTC. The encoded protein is CGDYPTRNRGGSYEQYF.

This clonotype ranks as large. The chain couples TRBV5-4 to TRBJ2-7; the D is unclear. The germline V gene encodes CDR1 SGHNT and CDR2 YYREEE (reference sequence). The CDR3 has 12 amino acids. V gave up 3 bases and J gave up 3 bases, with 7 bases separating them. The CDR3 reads CASSSWGYEQYF. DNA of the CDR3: TGTGCCAGCAGCTCCTGGGGCTACGAGCAGTACTTC.

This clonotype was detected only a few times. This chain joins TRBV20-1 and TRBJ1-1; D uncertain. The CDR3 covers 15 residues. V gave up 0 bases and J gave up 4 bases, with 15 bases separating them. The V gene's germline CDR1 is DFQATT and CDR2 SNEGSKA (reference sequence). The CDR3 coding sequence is TGCAGTGCTAGAGATCCCAAAGCGGGAGGCACTGAAGCTTTCTTT. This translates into CSARDPKAGGTEAFF.

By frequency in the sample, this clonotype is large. As DNA, the CDR3 is TGTGCCAGCAGTGAGGGCGGCCTCTGGACTGGAAACACCATATATTTT. Translated: CASSEGGLWTGNTIYF. The chain combines TRBV6-1 with TRBJ1-3; no reliable D call. Between the trimmed V and J ends, which lost 3 bases and 2 bases, there was a span of 14 bases. Per the germline V gene, CDR1 is MNHNS and CDR2 is SASEGT. The length of the CDR3 is 16 residues.

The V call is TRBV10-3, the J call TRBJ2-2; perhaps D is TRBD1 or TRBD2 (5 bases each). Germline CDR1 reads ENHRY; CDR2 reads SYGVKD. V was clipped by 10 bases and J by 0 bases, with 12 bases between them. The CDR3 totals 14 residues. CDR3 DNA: TGTGCCACCCCCCGGGGCGCGAACACCGGGGAGCTGTTTTTT. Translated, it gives CATPRGANTGELFF.